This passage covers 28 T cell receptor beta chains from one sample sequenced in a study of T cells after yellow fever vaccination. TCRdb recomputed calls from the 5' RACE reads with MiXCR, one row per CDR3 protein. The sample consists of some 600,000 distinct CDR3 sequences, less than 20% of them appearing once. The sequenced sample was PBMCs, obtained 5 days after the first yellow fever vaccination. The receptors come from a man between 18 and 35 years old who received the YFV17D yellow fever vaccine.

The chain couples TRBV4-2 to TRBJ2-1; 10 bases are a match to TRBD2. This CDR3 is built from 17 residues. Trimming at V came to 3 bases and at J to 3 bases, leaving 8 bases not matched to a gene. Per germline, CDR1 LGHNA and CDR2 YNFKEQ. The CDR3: CASSQSGGALVYNEQFF. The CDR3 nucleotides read TGTGCCAGCAGCCAGAGCGGGGGGGCCCTGGTCTACAATGAGCAGTTCTTC.

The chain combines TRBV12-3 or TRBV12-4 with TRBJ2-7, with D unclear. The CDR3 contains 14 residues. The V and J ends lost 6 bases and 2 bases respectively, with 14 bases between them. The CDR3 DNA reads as TGTGCCAGCAGCCGTACAGAAACCCCCTACGAGCAGTACTTC. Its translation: CASSRTETPYEQYF.

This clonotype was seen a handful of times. Here the CDR3 reads CASSMGGTYNEQFF. Here the CDR3 DNA reads TGTGCCAGCAGCATGGGGGGAACCTACAATGAGCAGTTCTTC. The chain links TRBV5-4 to TRBJ2-1; maybe TRBD2 (6 bases). Germline V gene sequence: CDR1 SGHNT, CDR2 YYREEE (reference sequence). Trimming took 4 bases from V and 2 from J, leaving 10 bases between them. This CDR3 has 14 amino acids.

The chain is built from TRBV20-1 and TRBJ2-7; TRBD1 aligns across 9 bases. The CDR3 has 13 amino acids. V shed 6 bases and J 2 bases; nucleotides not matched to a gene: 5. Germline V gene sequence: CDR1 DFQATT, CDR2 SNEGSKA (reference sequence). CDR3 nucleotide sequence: TGCAGTGCCGGGACAGGGAAAACCTACGAGCAGTACTTC. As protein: CSAGTGKTYEQYF.

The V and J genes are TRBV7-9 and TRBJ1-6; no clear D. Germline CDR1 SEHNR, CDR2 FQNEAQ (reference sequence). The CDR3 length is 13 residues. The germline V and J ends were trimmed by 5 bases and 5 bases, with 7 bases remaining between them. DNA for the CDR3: TGTGCCAGCAGCGCGGGGAATAATTCACCCCTCCACTTT. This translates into CASSAGNNSPLHF.

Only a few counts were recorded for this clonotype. The CDR3 region has the DNA TGTGCCAGCAGCGTACAGGGGGCCGGGGAGCTGTTTTTT. Translating it yields CASSVQGAGELFF. The chain joins TRBV9 to TRBJ2-2, with 7 bases identical to TRBD1. The J segment lost 6 bases and the V segment lost 1 base, leaving 0 bases of the junction unmatched. Germline CDR1 is SGDLS and CDR2 is YYNGEE. The CDR3 is made up of 13 amino acids.

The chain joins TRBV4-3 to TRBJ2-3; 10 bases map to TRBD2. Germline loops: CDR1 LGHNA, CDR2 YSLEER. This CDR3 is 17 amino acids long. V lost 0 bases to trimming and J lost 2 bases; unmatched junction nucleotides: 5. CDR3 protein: CASSQDPSGGYTDTQYF. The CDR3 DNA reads TGCGCCAGCAGCCAAGATCCTAGCGGGGGATACACAGATACGCAGTATTTT.

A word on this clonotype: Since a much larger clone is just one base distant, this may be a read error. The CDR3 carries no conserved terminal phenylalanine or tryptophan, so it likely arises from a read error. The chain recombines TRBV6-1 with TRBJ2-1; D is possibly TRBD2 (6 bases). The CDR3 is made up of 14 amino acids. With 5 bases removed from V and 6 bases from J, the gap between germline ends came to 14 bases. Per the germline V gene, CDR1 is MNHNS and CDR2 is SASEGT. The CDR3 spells CASSPRRGANEQFS. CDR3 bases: TGTGCCAGCAGTCCTCGGCGGGGAGCCAATGAGCAGTTCTCC.

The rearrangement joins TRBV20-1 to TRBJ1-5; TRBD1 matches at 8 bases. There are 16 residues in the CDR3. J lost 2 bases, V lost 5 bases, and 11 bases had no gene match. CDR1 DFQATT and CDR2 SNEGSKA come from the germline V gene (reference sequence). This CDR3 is CSAHPTGAEGNQPQHF. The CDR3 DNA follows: TGCAGTGCTCACCCGACAGGGGCTGAGGGCAATCAGCCCCAGCATTTT.

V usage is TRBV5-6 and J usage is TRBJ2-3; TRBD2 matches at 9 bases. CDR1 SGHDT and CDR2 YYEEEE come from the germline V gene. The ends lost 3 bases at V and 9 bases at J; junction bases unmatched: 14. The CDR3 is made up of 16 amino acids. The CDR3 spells CASSSSGAGGPRTQYF. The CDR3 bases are TGTGCCAGCAGCTCCTCCGGGGCGGGGGGGCCCCGGACGCAGTATTTT.

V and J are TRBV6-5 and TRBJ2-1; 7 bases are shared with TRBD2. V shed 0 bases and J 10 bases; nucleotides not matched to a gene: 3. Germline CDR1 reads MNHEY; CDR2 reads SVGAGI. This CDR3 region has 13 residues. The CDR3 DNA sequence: TGTGCCAGCAGTTACTCCCCTAGCGGCGAGCAGTTCTTC. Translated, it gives CASSYSPSGEQFF.

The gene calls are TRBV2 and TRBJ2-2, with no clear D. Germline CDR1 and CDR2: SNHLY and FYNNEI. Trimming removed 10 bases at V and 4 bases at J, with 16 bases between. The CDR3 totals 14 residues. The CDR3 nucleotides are TGTGCCACCCACGGACCTATCTTCACCGGGGAGCTGTTTTTT. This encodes CATHGPIFTGELFF.

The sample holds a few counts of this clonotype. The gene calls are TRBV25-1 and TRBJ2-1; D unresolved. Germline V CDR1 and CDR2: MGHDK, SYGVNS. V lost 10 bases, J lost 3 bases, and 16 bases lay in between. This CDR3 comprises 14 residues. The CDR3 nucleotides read TGTGCCACCACCCCCGGTCCCAACTACAATGAGCAGTTCTTC. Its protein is CATTPGPNYNEQFF.

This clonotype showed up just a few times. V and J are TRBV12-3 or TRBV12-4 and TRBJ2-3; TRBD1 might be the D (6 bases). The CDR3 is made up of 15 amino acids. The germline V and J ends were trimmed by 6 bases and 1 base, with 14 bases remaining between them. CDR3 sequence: CASSLPGHGTDTQYF. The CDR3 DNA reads TGTGCCAGCAGCCTGCCGGGACACGGCACAGATACGCAGTATTTT.

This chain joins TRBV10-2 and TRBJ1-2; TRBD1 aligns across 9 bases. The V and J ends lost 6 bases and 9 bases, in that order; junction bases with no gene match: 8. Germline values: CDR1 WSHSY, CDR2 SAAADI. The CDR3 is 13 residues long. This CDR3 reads CASRIGTGFSYTF. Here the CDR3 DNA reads TGCGCCAGCAGGATCGGGACAGGGTTTAGCTACACCTTC.

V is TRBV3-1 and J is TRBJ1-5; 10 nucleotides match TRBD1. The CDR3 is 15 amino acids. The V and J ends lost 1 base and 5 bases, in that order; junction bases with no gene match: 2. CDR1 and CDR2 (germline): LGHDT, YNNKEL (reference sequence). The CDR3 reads CASSQGQGAYQPQHF. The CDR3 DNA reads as TGTGCCAGCAGCCAAGGACAGGGGGCTTATCAGCCCCAGCATTTT.

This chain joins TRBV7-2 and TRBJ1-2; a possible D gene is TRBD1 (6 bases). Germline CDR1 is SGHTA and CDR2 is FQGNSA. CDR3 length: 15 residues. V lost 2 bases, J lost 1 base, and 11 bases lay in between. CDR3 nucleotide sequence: TGTGCCAGCAGCTTACAGGGGCCGCTTAACTATGGCTACACCTTC. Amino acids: CASSLQGPLNYGYTF. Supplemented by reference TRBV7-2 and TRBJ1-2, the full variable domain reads GAGVSQSPSNKVTEKGKDVELRCDPISGHTALYWYRQSLGQGLEFLIYFQGNSAPDKSGLPSDRFSAERTGGSVSTLTIQRTQQEDSAVYLCASSLQGPLNYGYTFGSGTRLTVV.

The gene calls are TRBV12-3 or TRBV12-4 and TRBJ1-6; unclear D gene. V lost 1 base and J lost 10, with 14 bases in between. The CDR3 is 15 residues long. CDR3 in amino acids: CASSLVGYAGSPLHF. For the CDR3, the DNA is TGTGCCAGCAGTTTAGTCGGGTACGCGGGATCACCCCTCCACTTT.

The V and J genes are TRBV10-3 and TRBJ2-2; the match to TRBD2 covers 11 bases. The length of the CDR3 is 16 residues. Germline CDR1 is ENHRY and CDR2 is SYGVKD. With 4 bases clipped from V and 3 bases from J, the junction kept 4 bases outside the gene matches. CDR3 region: CAISVTSGGDTGELFF. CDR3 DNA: TGTGCCATCAGTGTCACTAGCGGGGGAGACACCGGGGAGCTGTTTTTT.

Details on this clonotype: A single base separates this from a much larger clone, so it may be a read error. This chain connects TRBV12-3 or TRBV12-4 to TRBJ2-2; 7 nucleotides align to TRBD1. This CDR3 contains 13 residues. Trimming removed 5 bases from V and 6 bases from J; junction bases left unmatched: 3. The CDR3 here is CASSKQGPGELFF. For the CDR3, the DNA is TGTGCCAGCAGTAAACAGGGGCCCGGGGAGCTGTTTTTT.

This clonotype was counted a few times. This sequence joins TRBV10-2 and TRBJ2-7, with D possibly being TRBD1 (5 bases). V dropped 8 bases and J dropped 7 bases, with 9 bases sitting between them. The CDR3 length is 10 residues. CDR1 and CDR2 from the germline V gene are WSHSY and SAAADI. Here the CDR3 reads CASGSGEQYF. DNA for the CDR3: TGCGCCAGCGGCTCAGGGGAGCAGTACTTC.

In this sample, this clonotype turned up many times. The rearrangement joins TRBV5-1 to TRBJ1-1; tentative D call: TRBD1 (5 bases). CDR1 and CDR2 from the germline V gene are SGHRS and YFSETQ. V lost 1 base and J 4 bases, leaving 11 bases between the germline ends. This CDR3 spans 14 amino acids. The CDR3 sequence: CASSLRLGGTEAFF. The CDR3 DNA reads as TGCGCCAGCAGCTTGAGGCTTGGGGGCACTGAAGCTTTCTTT.

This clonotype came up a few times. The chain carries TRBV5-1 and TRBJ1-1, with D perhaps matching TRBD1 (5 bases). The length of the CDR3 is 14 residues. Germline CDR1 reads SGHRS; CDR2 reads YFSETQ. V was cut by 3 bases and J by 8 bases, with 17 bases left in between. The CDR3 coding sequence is TGCGCCAGCAGCTCGTTTAAATTGTCAGGGGAAGCTTTCTTT. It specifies CASSSFKLSGEAFF.

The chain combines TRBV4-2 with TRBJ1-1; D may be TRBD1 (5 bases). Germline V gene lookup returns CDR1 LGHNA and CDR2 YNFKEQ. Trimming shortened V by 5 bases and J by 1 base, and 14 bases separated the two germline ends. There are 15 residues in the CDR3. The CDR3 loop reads CASSANPQGNTEAFF. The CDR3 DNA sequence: TGTGCCAGCAGCGCCAACCCGCAGGGGAACACTGAAGCTTTCTTT.

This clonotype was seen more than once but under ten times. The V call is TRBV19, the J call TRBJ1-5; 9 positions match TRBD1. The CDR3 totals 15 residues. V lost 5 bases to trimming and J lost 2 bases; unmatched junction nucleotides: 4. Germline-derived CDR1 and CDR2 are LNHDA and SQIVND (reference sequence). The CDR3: CASSSRTGGNQPQHF. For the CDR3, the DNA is TGTGCCAGTAGTTCGCGGACAGGGGGCAATCAGCCCCAGCATTTT.

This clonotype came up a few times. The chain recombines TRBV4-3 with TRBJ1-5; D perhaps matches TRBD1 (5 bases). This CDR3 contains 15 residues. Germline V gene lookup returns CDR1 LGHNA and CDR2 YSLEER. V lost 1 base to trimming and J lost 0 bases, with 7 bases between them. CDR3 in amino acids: CASSQGTGSNQPQHF. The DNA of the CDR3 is TGCGCCAGCAGCCAAGGTACAGGTAGCAATCAGCCCCAGCATTTT.

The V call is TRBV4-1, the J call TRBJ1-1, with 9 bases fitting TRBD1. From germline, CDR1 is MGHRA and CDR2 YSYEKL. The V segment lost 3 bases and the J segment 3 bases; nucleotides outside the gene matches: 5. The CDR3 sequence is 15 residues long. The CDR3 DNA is TGCGCCAGCAGCCACGCGGGACAGGGATACACTGAAGCTTTCTTT. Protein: CASSHAGQGYTEAFF.

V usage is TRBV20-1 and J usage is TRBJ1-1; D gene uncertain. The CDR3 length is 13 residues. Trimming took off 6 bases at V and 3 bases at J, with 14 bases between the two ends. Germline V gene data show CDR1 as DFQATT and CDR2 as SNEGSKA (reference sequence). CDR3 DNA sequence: TGCAGTGCAAGGCCTTACACGGACACTGAAGCTTTCTTT. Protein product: CSARPYTDTEAFF.